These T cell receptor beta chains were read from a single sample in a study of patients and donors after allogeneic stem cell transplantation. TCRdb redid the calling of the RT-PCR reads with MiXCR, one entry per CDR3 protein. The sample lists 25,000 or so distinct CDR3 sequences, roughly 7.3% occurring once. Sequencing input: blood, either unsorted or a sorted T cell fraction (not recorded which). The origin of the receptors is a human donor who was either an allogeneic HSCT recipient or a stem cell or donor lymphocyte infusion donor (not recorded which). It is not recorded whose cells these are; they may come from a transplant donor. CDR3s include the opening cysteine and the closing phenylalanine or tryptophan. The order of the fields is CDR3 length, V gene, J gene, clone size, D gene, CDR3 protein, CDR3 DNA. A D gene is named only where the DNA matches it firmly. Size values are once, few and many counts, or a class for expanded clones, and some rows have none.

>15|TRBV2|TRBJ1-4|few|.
CASSPRRAGGEKLFF
TGTGCCAGCAGTCCCCGGCGGGCCGGTGGGGAAAAACTGTTTTTT
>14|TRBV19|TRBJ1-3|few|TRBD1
CASSTTGDGNTIYF
TGTGCCAGTAGTACGACAGGGGACGGAAACACCATATATTTT
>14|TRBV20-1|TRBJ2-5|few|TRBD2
CSAGTSGKQETQYF
TGCAGTGCTGGGACTAGCGGGAAGCAAGAGACCCAGTACTTC
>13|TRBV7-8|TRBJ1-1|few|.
CASSLMPDTEAFF
TGTGCCAGCAGCTTAATGCCGGACACTGAAGCTTTCTTT
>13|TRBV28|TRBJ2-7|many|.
CASSLVGIYEQYF
TGTGCCAGCAGTTTAGTGGGGATATACGAGCAGTACTTC
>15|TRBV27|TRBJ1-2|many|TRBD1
CASSPTGTGVYGYTF
TGTGCCAGCAGTCCTACCGGGACAGGGGTCTATGGCTACACCTTC
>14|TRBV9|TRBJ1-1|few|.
CASSVAAGDTEAFF
TGTGCCAGCAGCGTAGCGGCAGGGGACACTGAAGCTTTCTTT
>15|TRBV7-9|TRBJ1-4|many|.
CASSLGLGAHEKLFF
TGTGCCAGCAGCTTAGGCTTGGGGGCCCATGAAAAACTGTTTTTT
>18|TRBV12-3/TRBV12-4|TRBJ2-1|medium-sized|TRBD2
CASTGGTSGESSYNEQFF
TGTGCCAGCACCGGCGGGACTAGCGGAGAGAGCTCCTACAATGAGCAGTTCTTC
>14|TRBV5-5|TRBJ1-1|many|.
CASSLDRANTEAFF
TGTGCCAGCAGCTTGGACAGGGCGAACACTGAAGCTTTCTTT
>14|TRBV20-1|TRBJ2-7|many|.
CSARSYRTNYEQYF
TGCAGTGCTAGAAGCTACAGGACTAACTACGAGCAGTACTTC
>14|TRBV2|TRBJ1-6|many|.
CASARGNANSPLHF
TGTGCCAGCGCGCGCGGGAATGCGAATTCACCCCTCCACTTT
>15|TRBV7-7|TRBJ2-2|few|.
CASSLGGLHTGELFF
TGTGCTAGCAGCTTAGGGGGACTTCACACCGGGGAGCTGTTTTTT
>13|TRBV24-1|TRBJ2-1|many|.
CATSDSIGNEQFF
TGTGCCACCAGTGACTCAATAGGGAATGAGCAGTTCTTC
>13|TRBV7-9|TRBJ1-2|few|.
CASSFNHRSGYTF
TGTGCCAGCAGCTTCAACCACAGGAGCGGCTACACCTTC
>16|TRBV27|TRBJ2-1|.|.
CASSHPTPFEGDEQFF
TGTGCCAGCAGTCACCCGACTCCCTTCGAAGGGGATGAGCAGTTCTTC
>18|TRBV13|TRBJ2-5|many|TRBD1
CASSLRGSGQGGQETQYF
TGTGCCAGCAGCTTACGGGGGAGCGGACAGGGGGGGCAAGAGACCCAGTACTTC
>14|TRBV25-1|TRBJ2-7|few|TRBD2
CASSETSGSYEQYF
TGTGCCAGCAGTGAGACTAGCGGATCCTACGAGCAGTACTTC
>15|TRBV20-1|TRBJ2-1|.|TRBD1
CSARRGQSSYNEQFF
TGCAGTGCTAGAAGGGGACAGAGCTCCTACAATGAGCAGTTCTTC
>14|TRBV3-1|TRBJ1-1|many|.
CASNLRQKDTEAFF
TGTGCCAGCAATTTGAGACAGAAAGACACTGAAGCTTTCTTT
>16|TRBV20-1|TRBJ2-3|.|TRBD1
CSAQASGQGAKDTQYF
TGCAGTGCTCAGGCGTCCGGACAGGGGGCGAAGGATACGCAGTATTTT
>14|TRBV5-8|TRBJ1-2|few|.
CASSLGGGLLGYTF
TGTGCCAGCAGCTTGGGCGGGGGTTTACTCGGCTACACCTTC
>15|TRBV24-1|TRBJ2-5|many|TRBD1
CATSDPGQWQETQYF
TGTGCCACCAGTGATCCGGGACAGTGGCAAGAGACCCAGTACTTC
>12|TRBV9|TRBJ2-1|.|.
CASSVDVGRQFF
TGTGCCAGCAGCGTAGATGTGGGACGGCAGTTCTTC
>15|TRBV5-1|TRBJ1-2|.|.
CASSLAGQKTYGYTF
TGCGCCAGCAGCTTGGCCGGACAGAAGACCTATGGCTACACCTTC
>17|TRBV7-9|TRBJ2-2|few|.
CASSLRPGAADTGELFF
TGTGCCAGCAGCTTACGGCCCGGTGCGGCGGACACCGGGGAGCTGTTTTTT
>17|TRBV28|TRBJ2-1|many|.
CASSPPRGGRSYNEQFF
TGTGCCAGCAGCCCACCTCGGGGTGGCCGCTCCTACAATGAGCAGTTCTTC
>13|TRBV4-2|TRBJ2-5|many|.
CATSNKREETQYF
TGTGCCACCAGTAACAAGAGAGAAGAGACCCAGTACTTC
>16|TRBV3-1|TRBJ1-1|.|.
CASSQSLEILYTEAFF
TGTGCCAGCAGCCAATCTCTAGAGATACTGTACACTGAAGCTTTCTTT
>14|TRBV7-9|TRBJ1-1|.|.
CASSPRTRNTEAFF
TGTGCCAGCAGCCCGAGGACGCGGAACACTGAAGCTTTCTTT
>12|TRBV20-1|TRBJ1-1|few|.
CSASRVRTEAFF
TGCAGTGCTAGTAGAGTAAGGACTGAAGCTTTCTTT
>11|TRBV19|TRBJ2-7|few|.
CASREGSEQYF
TGTGCCAGTAGAGAAGGGAGCGAGCAGTACTTC
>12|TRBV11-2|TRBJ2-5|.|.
CASSSNKETQYF
TGTGCCAGCAGCTCGAATAAAGAGACCCAGTACTTC
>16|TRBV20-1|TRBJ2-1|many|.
CSASFLETSGGNEQFF
.
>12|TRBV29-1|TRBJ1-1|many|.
CSVGWEGTEAFF
TGCAGCGTTGGTTGGGAGGGAACTGAAGCTTTCTTT